The 2 T cell receptor beta chains presented below share a single source sample, sequenced in a study of T-cell reconstitution after alpha-beta-depleted transplantation in children. Preparation of the TCRbeta library involved a method that used unique molecular identifiers. TCRdb re-analysed the PCR reads in MiXCR, keeping a single row per CDR3 protein. The sample gives some 200,000 distinct CDR3 sequences, just over 14% of which show up once; around 14% is in the top ten. The sequencing here drew on PBMCs from the stem cell graft donor, taken from the stem cell graft. These receptors originate from a human donor who donated a stem cell graft to a child with acute lymphoblastic leukemia.

This clonotype was seen at least ten times. The rearrangement links TRBV29-1 to TRBJ2-7; D not resolved. The germline V gene encodes CDR1 SQVTM and CDR2 ANQGSEA. V was pared by 5 bases and J by 0 bases, with 11 bases between. There are 13 residues in the CDR3. CDR3 nucleotides: TGCAGCGTTAGCCCCTATAGCTCCTACGAGCAGTACTTC. Translation gives CSVSPYSSYEQYF.

This clonotype was detected a few times. The chain carries TRBV20-1 and TRBJ2-1; D is perhaps TRBD1 or TRBD2 (5 bases each). Trimming removed 2 bases at V and 1 base at J, with 18 bases between. The CDR3 has 17 amino acids. Germline V gives CDR1 DFQATT, CDR2 SNEGSKA (reference sequence). The CDR3 spells CSARQHPIGGSYNEQFF. The CDR3 DNA sequence: TGCAGTGCTAGACAACACCCTATTGGGGGATCCTACAATGAGCAGTTCTTC.